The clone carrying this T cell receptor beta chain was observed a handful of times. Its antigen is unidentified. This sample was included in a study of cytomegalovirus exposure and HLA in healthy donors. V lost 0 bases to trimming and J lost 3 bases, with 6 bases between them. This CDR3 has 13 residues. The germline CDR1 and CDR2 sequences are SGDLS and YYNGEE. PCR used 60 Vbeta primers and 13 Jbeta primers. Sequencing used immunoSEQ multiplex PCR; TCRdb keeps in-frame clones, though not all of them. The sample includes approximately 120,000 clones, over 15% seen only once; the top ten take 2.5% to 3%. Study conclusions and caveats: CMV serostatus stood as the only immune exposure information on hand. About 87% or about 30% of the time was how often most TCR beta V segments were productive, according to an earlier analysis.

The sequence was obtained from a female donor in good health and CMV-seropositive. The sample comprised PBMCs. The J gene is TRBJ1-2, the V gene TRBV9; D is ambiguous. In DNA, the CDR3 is TGTGCCAGCAGCGTAGTCGCAGACTATGGCTACACCTTC. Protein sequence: CASSVVADYGYTF.